This T cell receptor beta chain was documented in a study of control samples from healthy donors and cancer patients. Germline V gives CDR1 GTSNPN, CDR2 SVGIG (reference sequence). V dropped 0 bases and J dropped 5 bases, with 8 bases sitting between them. This CDR3 has 14 amino acids. Repertoires were generated with immunoSEQ multiplex PCR, while TCRdb's copy carries only in-frame clones and drops some. The table has approximately 160,000 clones, around 93% seen once. The sequence was obtained from a woman aged 60-75 years in good health. The sequenced sample was blood. This chain links TRBV30 with TRBJ1-6; D remains unclear. CDR3 sequence reads: CAWSVLDNNSPLHF. The CDR3 coding sequence is TGTGCCTGGAGTGTATTGGATAATAATTCACCCCTCCACTTT. Filled out from reference TRBV30 and TRBJ1-6, the complete variable domain reads SQTIHQWPATLVQPVGSPLSLECTVEGTSNPNLYWYRQAAGRGLQLLFYSVGIGQISSEVPQNLSASRPQDRQFILSSKKLLLSDSGFYLCAWSVLDNNSPLHFGNGTRLTVT.